A single sample is the source of the 9 T cell receptor beta chains below, sequenced in a study of shared T cell receptors in the human thymus (TCRdb year 2021). To prepare the library, the immunoSEQ multiplex PCR assay was applied. In TCRdb, the immuneACCESS table is reduced to in-frame sequences with V and J assigned. These tables do not hold every clone; where another copy was compared, an unresolved V gene accounts for under half, and the others remain unexplained. The sample has roughly 700,000 clones on record, more than 75% of them singletons. Of the sample, about 0.01% falls within the top ten clones. This same sample was also part of a study on human thymus T cells.

The sample was thymocytes. Source of these receptors: a boy younger than two with a congenital heart defect. Donor details come from another sample of the same person, matched by shared clones.

This chain connects TRBV4-2 to TRBJ2-3, with D possibly TRBD2 on 5 matching bases. The CDR3 has 17 residues. Germline CDR1 reads LGHNA; CDR2 reads YNFKEQ. The ends were cut back, 3 bases at V and 2 bases at J, with 18 bases in the middle. CDR3: CASSHPSPGRVTDTQYF. CDR3 nucleotides: TGTGCCAGCAGCCACCCCTCTCCCGGGCGGGTCACAGATACGCAGTATTTT.

V usage is TRBV5-4 and J usage is TRBJ2-3; 8 bases map to TRBD2. J lost 2 bases, V lost 4 bases, and 12 bases had no gene match. Germline values: CDR1 SGHNT, CDR2 YYREEE (reference sequence). The CDR3 has 17 amino acids. The CDR3 reads CASSPPSREGPTDTQYF. As DNA, the CDR3 is TGTGCCAGCAGCCCACCTTCACGGGAGGGCCCCACAGATACGCAGTATTTT. The entire variable domain, with the rest obtained from reference TRBV5-4 and TRBJ2-3, is as follows: ETGVTQSPTHLIKTRGQQVTLRCSSQSGHNTVSWYQQALGQGPQFIFQYYREEENGRGNFPPRFSGLQFPNYSSELNVNALELDDSALYLCASSPPSREGPTDTQYFGPGTRLTVL.

Only a few counts were recorded for this clone. The chain couples TRBV5-4 to TRBJ2-7, with D hard to call. V gave up 5 bases and J gave up 2 bases, with 11 bases separating them. This CDR3 is built from 13 residues. Per the germline V gene, CDR1 is SGHNT and CDR2 is YYREEE (reference sequence). The CDR3: CASSQDWTYEQYF. In nucleotides, the CDR3 is TGTGCCAGCAGTCAAGACTGGACCTACGAGCAGTACTTC.

The chain has TRBV30 and TRBJ2-1; D not certain. The CDR3 runs to 12 residues. CDR1 and CDR2 from the germline V gene are GTSNPN and SVGIG (reference sequence). Trimming removed 3 bases at V and 2 bases at J, with 5 bases between. CDR3 sequence (DNA): TGTGCCTGGAGGTTCGCCTACAATGAGCAGTTCTTC. Amino acids: CAWRFAYNEQFF.

The chain recombines TRBV11-2 with TRBJ1-4, with D hard to call. This CDR3 contains 14 residues. CDR1 SGHAT and CDR2 FQNNGV come from the germline V gene. V was pared by 4 bases and J by 10 bases, with 16 bases between. CDR3 region: CASSSTRARGKLFF. The CDR3 DNA is TGTGCCAGCAGCTCTACAAGGGCCCGGGGAAAACTGTTTTTT.

The chain recombines TRBV2 with TRBJ2-1, with D unresolved. This CDR3 has 13 residues. Germline V gene sequence: CDR1 SNHLY, CDR2 FYNNEI. Trimming took off 3 bases at V and 2 bases at J, with 5 bases between the two ends. This CDR3 reads CASSERAYNEQFF. CDR3 coding DNA: TGTGCCAGCAGTGAGCGCGCCTACAATGAGCAGTTCTTC.

The chain employs TRBV10-3 and TRBJ2-2; 8 bases fit TRBD2. Germline-derived CDR1 and CDR2 are ENHRY and SYGVKD. The CDR3 loop spans 14 amino acids. J was trimmed by 5 bases and V by 7 bases; bases with no gene match: 6. The CDR3 here is CAITREEKTGELFF. As DNA, the CDR3 is TGTGCCATCACGCGGGAGGAAAAGACCGGGGAGCTGTTTTTT.

The V gene is TRBV5-1, the J gene TRBJ2-1; TRBD2 matches 9 bases. V lost 1 base to trimming and J lost 0 bases; unmatched junction nucleotides: 11. Germline lookup yields CDR1 SGHRS and CDR2 YFSETQ. The CDR3 has 19 residues. This CDR3 is CASSLRGTSRESSYNEQFF. The CDR3, as DNA: TGCGCCAGCAGCTTGCGGGGGACTAGCCGCGAGAGCTCCTACAATGAGCAGTTCTTC.

The chain carries TRBV7-2 and TRBJ2-3; 7 bases fit TRBD2. The CDR3 covers 19 residues. Germline CDR1 reads SGHTA; CDR2 reads FQGNSA. V lost 5 bases, J lost 0 bases, and 17 bases stayed unmatched. The CDR3 loop reads CASSLRRLGRERSTDTQYF. The CDR3 DNA reads as TGTGCCAGCAGCCTACGCCGCCTCGGGCGGGAGAGGAGCACAGATACGCAGTATTTT. The full variable domain, with the rest looked up from reference TRBV7-2 and TRBJ2-3, is GAGVSQSPSNKVTEKGKDVELRCDPISGHTALYWYRQSLGQGLEFLIYFQGNSAPDKSGLPSDRFSAERTGGSVSTLTIQRTQQEDSAVYLCASSLRRLGRERSTDTQYFGPGTRLTVL.